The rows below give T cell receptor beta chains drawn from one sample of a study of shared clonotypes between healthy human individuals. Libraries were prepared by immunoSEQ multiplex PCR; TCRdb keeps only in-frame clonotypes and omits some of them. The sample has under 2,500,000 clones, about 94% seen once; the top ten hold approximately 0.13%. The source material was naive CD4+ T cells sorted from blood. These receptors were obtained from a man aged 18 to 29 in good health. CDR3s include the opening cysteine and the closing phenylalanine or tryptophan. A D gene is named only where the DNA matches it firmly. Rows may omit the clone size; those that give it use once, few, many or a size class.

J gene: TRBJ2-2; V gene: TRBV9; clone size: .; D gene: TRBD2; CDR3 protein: CASSAYSTSGRTQNTGELFF; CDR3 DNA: TGTGCCAGCAGCGCCTATTCGACTAGCGGGAGGACACAGAACACCGGGGAGCTGTTTTTT
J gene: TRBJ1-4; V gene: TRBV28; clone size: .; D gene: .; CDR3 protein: CASSLLTPSGEKLFF; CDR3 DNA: TGTGCCAGCAGTTTGTTGACCCCCTCGGGAGAAAAACTGTTTTTT
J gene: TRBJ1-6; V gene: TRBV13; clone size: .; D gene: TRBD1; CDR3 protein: CASSLGSIWTGSSSYNSPLHF; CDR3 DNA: TGTGCCAGCAGCTTAGGATCGATATGGACAGGGTCGAGCTCCTATAATTCACCCCTCCACTTT
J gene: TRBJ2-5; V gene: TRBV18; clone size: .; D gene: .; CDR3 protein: CASSPPRPTEETQYF; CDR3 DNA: TGTGCCAGCTCACCACCCCGGCCAACTGAAGAGACCCAGTACTTC
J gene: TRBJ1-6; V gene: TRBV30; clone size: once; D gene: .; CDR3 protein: CAWSVKGSRASPLHF; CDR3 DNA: TGTGCCTGGAGTGTAAAGGGGTCACGGGCTTCACCCCTCCACTTT
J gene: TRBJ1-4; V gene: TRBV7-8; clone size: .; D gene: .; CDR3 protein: CASSLVGGTNEKLFF; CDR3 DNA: TGTGCCAGCAGCTTAGTTGGAGGAACTAATGAAAAACTGTTTTTT
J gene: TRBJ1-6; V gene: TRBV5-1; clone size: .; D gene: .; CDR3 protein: CASKPRRFNSPLHF; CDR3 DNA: TGCGCCAGCAAACCGAGGAGGTTCAATTCACCCCTCCACTTT
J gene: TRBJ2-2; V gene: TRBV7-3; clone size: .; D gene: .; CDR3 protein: CASRPSQEWELFF; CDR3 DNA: TGTGCCAGCAGACCGTCCCAGGAGTGGGAGCTGTTTTTT
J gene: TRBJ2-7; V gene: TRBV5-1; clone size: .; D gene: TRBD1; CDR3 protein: CASSFTGVSVNEQYF; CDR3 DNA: TGCGCCAGCAGCTTTACAGGGGTTAGCGTAAACGAGCAGTACTTC
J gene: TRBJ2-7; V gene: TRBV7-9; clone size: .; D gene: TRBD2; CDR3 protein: CASSPRSGRAISYEQYF; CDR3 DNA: TGTGCCAGCAGCCCCCGAAGCGGGAGGGCCATTTCGTACGAGCAGTACTTC
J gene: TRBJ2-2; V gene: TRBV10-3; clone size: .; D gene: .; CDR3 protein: CAISPDPANTGELFF; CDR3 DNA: TGTGCCATCAGCCCCGACCCCGCGAACACCGGGGAGCTGTTTTTT
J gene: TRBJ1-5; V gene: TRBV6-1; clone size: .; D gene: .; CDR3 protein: CASSQGLYSNQPQHF; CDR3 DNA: TGTGCCAGCAGTCAGGGGCTGTATAGCAATCAGCCCCAGCATTTT
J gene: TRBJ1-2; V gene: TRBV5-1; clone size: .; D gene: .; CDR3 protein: CASSLVLGAGAQGYTF; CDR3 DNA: TGCGCCAGCAGCTTGGTGTTGGGGGCAGGGGCGCAAGGCTACACCTTC
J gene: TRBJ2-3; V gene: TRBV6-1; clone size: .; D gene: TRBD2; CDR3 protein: CASSEHASGGADTQYF; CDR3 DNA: TGTGCCAGCAGTGAACACGCTAGCGGGGGGGCAGATACGCAGTATTTT
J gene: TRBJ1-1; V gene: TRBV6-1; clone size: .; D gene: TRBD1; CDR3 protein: CASSELPGQGMNTEAFF; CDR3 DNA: TGTGCCAGCAGTGAATTGCCGGGACAGGGTATGAACACTGAAGCTTTCTTT
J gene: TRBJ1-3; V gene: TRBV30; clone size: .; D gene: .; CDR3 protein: CAWSEGRQNTIYF; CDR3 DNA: TGTGCCTGGAGTGAAGGGCGCCAAAACACCATATATTTT
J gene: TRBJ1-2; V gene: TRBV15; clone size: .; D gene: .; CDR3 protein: CATSRRDTNYGYTF; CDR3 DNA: TGTGCCACCAGCCGCCGGGACACTAACTATGGCTACACCTTC
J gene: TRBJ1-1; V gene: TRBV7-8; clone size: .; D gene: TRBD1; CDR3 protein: CASSLTGSWVNTEAFF; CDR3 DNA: TGTGCCAGCAGCTTGACAGGGTCATGGGTGAACACTGAAGCTTTCTTT
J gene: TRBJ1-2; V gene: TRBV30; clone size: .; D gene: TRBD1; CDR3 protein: CAWRGTGIGYGYTF; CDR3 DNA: TGTGCCTGGAGAGGGACAGGGATCGGCTATGGCTACACCTTC
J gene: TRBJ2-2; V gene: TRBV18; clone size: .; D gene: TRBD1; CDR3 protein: CASSRDRGSGELFF; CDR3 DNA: TGTGCCAGCTCACGCGACAGGGGGTCTGGGGAGCTGTTTTTT
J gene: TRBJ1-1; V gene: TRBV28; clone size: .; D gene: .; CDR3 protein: CASTSPSGDIKAFF; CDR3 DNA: TGTGCCAGCACTTCGCCCTCCGGGGACATTAAAGCTTTCTTT
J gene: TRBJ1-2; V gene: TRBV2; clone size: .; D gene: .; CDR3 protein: CASRGQGVGYTF; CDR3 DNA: TGTGCCAGCAGGGGACAAGGGGTTGGCTACACCTTC
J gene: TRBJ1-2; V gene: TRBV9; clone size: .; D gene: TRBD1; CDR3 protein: CASSVGGTGRLYGYTF; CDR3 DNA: TGTGCCAGCAGCGTAGGAGGGACAGGGAGGCTCTATGGCTACACCTTC
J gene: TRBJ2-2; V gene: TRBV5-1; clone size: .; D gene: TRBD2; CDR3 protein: CASSGSSGGNTGELFF; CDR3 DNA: TGCGCCAGCAGCGGGTCTAGCGGGGGGAACACCGGGGAGCTGTTTTTT
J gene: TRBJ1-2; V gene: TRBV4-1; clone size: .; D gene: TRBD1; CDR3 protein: CASSLPGQFLGYTF; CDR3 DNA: TGCGCCAGCAGCCTCCCGGGACAGTTTCTTGGCTACACCTTC
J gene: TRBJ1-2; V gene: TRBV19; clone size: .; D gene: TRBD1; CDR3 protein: CASSVNRGNYGYTF; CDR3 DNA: TGTGCCAGTAGTGTAAACAGGGGAAACTATGGCTACACCTTC
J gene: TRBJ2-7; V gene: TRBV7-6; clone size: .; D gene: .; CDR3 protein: CASSLDGFYEQYF; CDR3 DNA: TGTGCCAGCAGCTTAGATGGCTTTTACGAGCAGTACTTC
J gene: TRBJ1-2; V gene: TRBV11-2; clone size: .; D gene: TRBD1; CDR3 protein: CASSLGGPNYGYTF; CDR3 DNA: TGTGCCAGCAGTCTAGGGGGCCCCAACTATGGCTACACCTTC
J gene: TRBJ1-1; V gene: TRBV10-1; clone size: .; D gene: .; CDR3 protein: CASSELLEEGRTEAFF; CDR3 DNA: TGCGCCAGCAGTGAGCTTTTGGAGGAAGGGCGGACTGAAGCTTTCTTT
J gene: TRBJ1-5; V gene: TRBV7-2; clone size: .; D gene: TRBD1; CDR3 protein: CASSLAGTGVNQPQHF; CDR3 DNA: TGTGCCAGCAGCCTGGCCGGGACAGGGGTTAATCAGCCCCAGCATTTT
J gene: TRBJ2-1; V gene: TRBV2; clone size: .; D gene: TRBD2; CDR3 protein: CASRQLGLAGGLWNEQFF; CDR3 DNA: TGTGCCAGCAGGCAGCTGGGACTAGCGGGAGGCTTATGGAATGAGCAGTTCTTC
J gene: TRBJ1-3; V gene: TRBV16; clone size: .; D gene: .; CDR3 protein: CASSQRQGSGNTIYF; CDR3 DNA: TGTGCCAGCAGCCAACGGCAGGGCTCTGGAAACACCATATATTTT
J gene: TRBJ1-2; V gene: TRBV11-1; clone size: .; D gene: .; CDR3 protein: CASSLGRTNNYRNYGYTF; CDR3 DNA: TGTGCCAGCAGCTTGGGCCGAACGAACAACTATAGGAACTATGGCTACACCTTC
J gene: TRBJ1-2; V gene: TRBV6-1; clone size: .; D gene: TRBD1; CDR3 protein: CASNPRTGSNYGYTF; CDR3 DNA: TGTGCCAGCAATCCCCGGACAGGTTCTAACTATGGCTACACCTTC
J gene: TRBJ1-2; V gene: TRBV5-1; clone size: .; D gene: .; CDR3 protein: CASSLGDSNYGYTF; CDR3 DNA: TGCGCCAGCAGCTTGGGAGACAGCAACTATGGCTACACCTTC
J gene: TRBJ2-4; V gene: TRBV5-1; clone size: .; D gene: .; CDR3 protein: CASSFDGNIQYF; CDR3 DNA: TGCGCCAGCAGCTTCGATGGTAACATTCAGTACTTC
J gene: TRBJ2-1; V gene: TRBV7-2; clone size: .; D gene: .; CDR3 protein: CASSLGPRGYSYNEQFF; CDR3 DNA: TGTGCCAGCAGCTTAGGGCCCAGGGGATACTCCTACAATGAGCAGTTCTTC
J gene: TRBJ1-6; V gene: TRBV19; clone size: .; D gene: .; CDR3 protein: CASSIPPWGGGNSPLHF; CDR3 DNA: TGTGCCAGTAGTATACCCCCCTGGGGGGGCGGAAATTCACCCCTCCACTTT
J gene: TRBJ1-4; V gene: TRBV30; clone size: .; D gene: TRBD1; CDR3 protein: CVGQGARTNEKLFF; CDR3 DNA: TGTGTGGGACAGGGGGCTCGGACTAATGAAAAACTGTTTTTT
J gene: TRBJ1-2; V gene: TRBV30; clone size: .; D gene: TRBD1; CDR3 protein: CAWSTGQVKFVIGSNYGYTF; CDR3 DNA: TGTGCCTGGAGTACGGGACAGGTGAAATTTGTGATTGGGTCTAACTATGGCTACACCTTC
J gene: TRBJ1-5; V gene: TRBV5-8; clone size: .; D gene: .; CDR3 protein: CASSLSGRTNQPQHF; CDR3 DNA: TGTGCCAGCAGCTTGTCGGGCCGGACTAATCAGCCCCAGCATTTT